One sample yielded the 5 T cell receptor beta chains listed below, sequenced in a study of T cell changes during pregnancy in multiple sclerosis. Using immunoSEQ multiplex PCR, the repertoire was profiled, and TCRdb retains in-frame clones only, with some absent. The sample comprises 75,000 to 90,000 clones, approximately 91% of which are singletons, and 3.5% rests with the top ten. The sequencing used PBMCs, collected in the first trimester of pregnancy. The receptors here all came from a female donor in good health, serving as a control in a pregnancy study. Some clones in this sample may be carry-over from other donors' samples.

V is TRBV28 and J is TRBJ2-7; TRBD1 matches at 11 bases. Germline V gene sequence: CDR1 MDHEN, CDR2 SYDVKM. V trimming: 5 bases; J trimming: 3 bases; junction bases outside the gene matches: 6. The CDR3 totals 15 residues. The DNA of the CDR3 is TGTGCCAGCAGTCCCCAGGGGACAGGGGGCTACGAGCAGTACTTC. Translated, it gives CASSPQGTGGYEQYF.

The chain joins TRBV27 to TRBJ1-1; a possible D gene is TRBD1 (6 bases). The CDR3 length is 14 residues. Germline V lookup: CDR1 MNHEY, CDR2 SMNVEV (reference sequence). Between the trimmed V and J ends, which lost 2 bases and 1 base, there was a span of 8 bases. This CDR3 reads CASSLLGQNTEAFF. Here the CDR3 DNA reads TGTGCCAGCAGTTTACTGGGACAGAACACTGAAGCTTTCTTT.

The chain couples TRBV18 to TRBJ2-5; no reliable D call. The V gene's germline CDR1 is KGHSH and CDR2 LQKENI. V was cut by 5 bases and J by 1 base, with 17 bases left in between. This CDR3 has 16 residues. DNA for the CDR3: TGTGCCAGCTCATCAGAGACCCACAGAGTCCAAGAGACCCAGTACTTC. Amino acid sequence: CASSSETHRVQETQYF.

J is TRBJ1-2 and V is TRBV19; tentative D call: TRBD1 (5 bases). CDR3 size: 16 residues. V dropped 9 bases and J dropped 1 base, with 21 bases sitting between them. Germline assignment: CDR1 LNHDA and CDR2 SQIVND (reference sequence). This chain's CDR3 is CASAFGGRFVNYGYTF. In DNA form, the CDR3 reads TGTGCCAGCGCGTTCGGGGGACGGTTCGTTAACTATGGCTACACCTTC.

The rearrangement uses TRBV19 and TRBJ2-7; 8 nucleotides align to TRBD1. Germline CDR1 reads LNHDA; CDR2 reads SQIVND (reference sequence). The CDR3 consists of 15 residues. Unmatched junction bases numbered 5, after V lost 4 bases and J lost 0 bases. The CDR3 is CASSKPGQASYEQYF. DNA of the CDR3: TGTGCCAGTAGTAAACCGGGACAGGCCTCCTACGAGCAGTACTTC.